The clone carrying this T cell receptor beta chain was found a few times. The table came from immunoSEQ multiplex PCR; TCRdb's copy has only in-frame clones and leaves some out. The table includes over 400,000 clones, roughly 91% detected once. This entry belongs to a study of blood T cell repertoires in COVID-19. Germline values: CDR1 SNHLY, CDR2 FYNNEI. Trimming removed 3 bases from V and 1 base from J, with 9 bases in between. The CDR3 contains 14 residues. Specimen: peripheral blood. The clonotype originates from a woman between 50 and 59 years old with COVID-19, enrolled during active disease. The chain joins TRBV2 to TRBJ1-1, with D maybe TRBD1 (5 bases). DNA for the CDR3: TGTGCCAGCAGTGACGCAGGGTCGAACACTGAAGCTTTCTTT. It specifies CASSDAGSNTEAFF. The full variable domain, completed using reference TRBV2 and TRBJ1-1, is EPEVTQTPSHQVTQMGQEVILRCVPISNHLYFYWYRQILGQKVEFLVSFYNNEISEKSEIFDDQFSVERPDGSNFTLKIRSTKLEDSAMYFCASSDAGSNTEAFFGQGTRLTVV.